This TCR beta chain derives from a study of shared clonotypes between healthy human individuals. Study-wide context: Each donor's CD4 naive and CD4 memory cells filled three plates apiece, CD8 naive two, and CD8 memory one.

A word on this clone: Additional DNA sequences in this sample encode the identical CDR3.

The germline V and J ends were trimmed by 0 bases and 0 bases, with 10 bases remaining between them. The CDR3 runs to 15 residues. The germline gives CDR1 SGDLS, CDR2 YYNGEE. Sequenced by immunoSEQ multiplex PCR; TCRdb stores in-frame clones only, minus some. Among millions of clones listed, approximately 94% were seen once. Cells designated naive CD8 were CD45RO-negative and were positively selected for CCR7, with terminally differentiated effector memory CD45RA+ cells excluded. Specimen: naive CD8+ T cells from PBMCs. V gene TRBV9 combines with J gene TRBJ2-7, with D possibly TRBD1 on 6 matching bases. This clonotype was sampled from a man between 18 and 35 years old in good health. Some clones in this sample may be carry-over from other donors' samples. CDR3 amino acids: CASSVAGDPSYEQYF. In DNA, the CDR3 is TGTGCCAGCAGCGTAGCAGGGGATCCCTCCTACGAGCAGTACTTC.